Described below is a single TCR beta chain sequence and its context. This record belongs to a study of blood T cell repertoires in COVID-19. Study at large: From T cells, B-cell-depleted T cells, or PBMCs came the material, which was cDNA or gDNA.

This CDR3 is built from 15 residues. Per the germline V gene, CDR1 is SGHRS and CDR2 is YFSETQ. V gave up 5 bases and J gave up 4 bases; unmatched junction bases: 8. Sequencing was performed with immunoSEQ multiplex PCR; in TCRdb, only in-frame clones are kept and a portion is missing. Of under 250,000 clones listed, about 80% are singletons. The receptor comes from a middle-aged man with active or convalescent COVID-19. The J gene is TRBJ1-4, the V gene TRBV5-1; TRBD1 matches 7 bases. The material sequenced was peripheral blood. The CDR3 sequence is CASRPGGGDNEKLFF. CDR3 nucleotides: TGCGCCAGCAGGCCAGGAGGGGGCGATAATGAAAAACTGTTTTTT. The full variable domain, rest sourced from reference TRBV5-1 and TRBJ1-4, is KAGVTQTPRYLIKTRGQQVTLSCSPISGHRSVSWYQQTPGQGLQFLFEYFSETQRNKGNFPGRFSGRQFSNSRSEMNVSTLELGDSALYLCASRPGGGDNEKLFFGSGTQLSVL.